This record looks at one T cell receptor beta chain sequence and its context. The clone's antigen remains unknown. Within one base of it there is no much larger clone, and no base qualities were kept. A single peripheral blood draw of about 116 mL on average was collected from each donor into heparinised tubes. Naive, central memory, regulatory and stem cell-like memory CD4+ T cells were sorted on a BD FACSAria II using a panel including CD45RO, CCR7, CD25, CD127, CD95 and CD27. A purity above 95% was achieved for all sorted populations. PBMCs were isolated right away by Lymphoprep density gradient centrifugation and were stained directly, without culture. So that batch effects would be minimized, each experiment stained and sorted samples in pairs, pairing one healthy donor with one patient. The germline V and J ends show losses of 6 bases and 4 bases respectively, and no gene match explains 8 bases of the junction. From the cysteine through the phenylalanine, the CDR3 covers 15 amino acids. The read is trimmed to its CDR3 DNA, 45 bases read in frame from base 1. Looking up the germline V gene (reference sequence) yields CDR1 MNHEY and CDR2 SMNVEV.

The data belong to a study of beta chain features in type 1 diabetes (dated 2018 in TCRdb). About the investigation overall: No differences in mean age, gender distribution, total cell number or subset yield were found between patients and healthy donors. Naive and central memory subsets were obtained from all 30 or so donors, but regulatory and stem cell-like memory subsets were isolated from only 8 patients and about 8 healthy donors. In the study, TCRB repertoires of sorted circulating CD4+ T cell subsets from recently diagnosed type 1 diabetes patients were compared with those of matched healthy donors. A total of some 100,000,000 sorted cells were examined across all samples, and the number of cells per subset was strongly correlated with RNA yield. Results the study describes overall, beyond this receptor: Because cDNA was sequenced instead of genomic DNA, highly expressing activated cells could be over-represented, though the groups showed no difference in activation or CD3 levels. Fewer insertions and more nucleotide deletions at VDJ recombination sites were observed in patients with type 1 diabetes, implying thymic rearrangement abnormalities. HLA sub-analyses involved small numbers of individuals, so any influence of HLA type on TCRB rearrangement remained unresolved. Shorter templates might be favored by PCR, yet because patient and control samples were amplified and corrected together, any such skew would affect both groups equally. Naive, central memory and regulatory TCRB repertoires appeared to be more alike among patients than among healthy donors. Type 1 diabetes patients showed a moderate but significant shortening of TCRB CDR3 length in all four CD4+ subsets.

All of the isolated RNA was reverse transcribed with the High Capacity cDNA Reverse Transcription Kit, so expressed TCRB transcripts were sequenced. Deep immunoSEQ sequencing was performed on naive, central memory and regulatory T cell samples, with an average of around 3.4 million total reads per sample. Sorted cells were lysed in RLT buffer and RNA was extracted with DNase-treated RNeasy Micro or Mini kits, depending on cell number. Each cell subset was processed separately to prevent cross-contamination, with patient and healthy donor samples processed together. Using the immunoSEQ multiplex PCR, TCRB sequences were amplified from cDNA into 87-bp fragments spanning the CDR3 region. Sequencing of the amplicons was performed on the Illumina HiSeq platform. The authors' pipeline ran thus. Synthetic template baselines were used to correct PCR bias computationally, reads within Hamming distance 2 were collapsed together, and singletons that could not be merged were discarded. By aligning reads against IMGT, V, D and J genes, CDR3 length, and insertions or deletions at six rearrangement sites were assigned. Clonotype counts were normalized to sorted cell number within each subset before computing true diversity and Gini coefficients with the tcR R package. The overlap coefficient, calculated on TCRB nucleotide sequences, was used to measure repertoire sharing. Out-of-frame TCRB sequences from naive cells were analyzed as a proxy for the pre-selection repertoire. Drawn from immuneACCESS, this table holds only the in-frame rearrangements with V and J called that TCRdb kept. Clones are partly lost; checked studies trace under half to an unresolved V gene and leave the rest unexplained. Clonal size and the V and J genes are those of that table, whereas D and trimming came from the DNA. The sample table contains roughly 730,000 clones; only one count was recorded for around an eighth of them. Jointly, the top ten make up approximately 0.02% of the sample.

Sequenced material: naive CD4+ T cells from blood. The sample's cell subset or site label, decoded: true naive CD4+ T cells. The sequence joins TRBV27 to TRBJ2-1, with 8 central nucleotides matching TRBD1. The TCR sequence derives from a man aged 18 to 29 with type 1 diabetes. The CDR3 region: CASRLRQGPYNEQFF. The base sequence is TGTGCCAGCAGGCTAAGACAGGGGCCTTACAATGAGCAGTTCTTC.